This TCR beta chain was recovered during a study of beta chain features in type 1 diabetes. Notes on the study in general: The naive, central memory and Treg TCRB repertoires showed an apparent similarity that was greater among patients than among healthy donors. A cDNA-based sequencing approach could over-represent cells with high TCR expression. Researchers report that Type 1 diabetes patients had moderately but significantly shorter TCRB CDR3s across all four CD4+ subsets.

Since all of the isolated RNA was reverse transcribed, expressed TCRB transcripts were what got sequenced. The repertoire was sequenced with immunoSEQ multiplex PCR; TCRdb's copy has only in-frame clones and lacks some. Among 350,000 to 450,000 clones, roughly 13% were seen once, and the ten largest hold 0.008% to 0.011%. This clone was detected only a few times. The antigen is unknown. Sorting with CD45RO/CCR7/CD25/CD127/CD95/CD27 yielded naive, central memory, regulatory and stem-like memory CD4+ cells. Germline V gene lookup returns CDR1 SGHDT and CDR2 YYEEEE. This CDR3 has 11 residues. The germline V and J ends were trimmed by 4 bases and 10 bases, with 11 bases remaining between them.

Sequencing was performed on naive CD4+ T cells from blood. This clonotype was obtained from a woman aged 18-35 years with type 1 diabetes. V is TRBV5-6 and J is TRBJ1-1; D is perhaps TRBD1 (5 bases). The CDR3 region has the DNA TGTGCCAGCAGCAAAGGACAAGCAGCTTTCTTT. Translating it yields CASSKGQAAFF.